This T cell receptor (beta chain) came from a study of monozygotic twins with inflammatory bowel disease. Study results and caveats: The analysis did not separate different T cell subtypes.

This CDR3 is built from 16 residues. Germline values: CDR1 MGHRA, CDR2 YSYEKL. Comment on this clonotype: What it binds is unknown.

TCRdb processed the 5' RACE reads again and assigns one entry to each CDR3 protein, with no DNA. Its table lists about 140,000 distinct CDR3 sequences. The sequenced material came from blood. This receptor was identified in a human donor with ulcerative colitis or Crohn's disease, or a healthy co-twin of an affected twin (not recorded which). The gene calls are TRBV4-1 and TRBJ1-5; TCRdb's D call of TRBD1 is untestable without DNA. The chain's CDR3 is CASSRQGPSSNQPQHF.